This passage covers 11 T cell receptor beta chains from one sample sequenced in a study of T-cell reconstitution after alpha-beta-depleted transplantation in children. Molecular barcoding with unique molecular identifiers was used for the TCRbeta library. Via MiXCR, TCRdb re-called the PCR reads, giving one row per CDR3 protein. The sample includes about 110,000 distinct CDR3 sequences, approximately 10% seen only once; the top ten take about 7.3%. This material consisted of PBMCs from the stem cell graft donor, taken from the stem cell graft. All receptors derive from a human donor who donated a stem cell graft to a child with acute lymphoblastic leukemia.

This clonotype was detected many times. This rearrangement joins TRBV18 to TRBJ2-1, with D perhaps TRBD2 (6 bases). Trimming left V 3 bases short and J 0 bases short, with 12 bases between. The CDR3 has 16 residues. Germline assignment: CDR1 KGHSH and CDR2 LQKENI. The CDR3 spells CASSPGLSSSYNEQFF. The CDR3 DNA is TGTGCCAGCTCACCCGGACTATCAAGCTCCTACAATGAGCAGTTCTTC.

Comments on this clonotype: A clone one base away is much larger, so this may be a read error. The chain joins TRBV3-1 to TRBJ2-1; D is perhaps TRBD2 (5 bases). Germline assignment: CDR1 LGHDT and CDR2 YNNKEL (reference sequence). CDR3 size: 12 residues. CDR3 DNA: TGTTCCAGCAGCGGCTCCCCGAATGAGCAGTTCTTC. Protein product: CSSSGSPNEQFF.

This clonotype was observed many times. V is TRBV6-5 and J is TRBJ2-7; D perhaps matches TRBD2 (6 bases). The germline V gene encodes CDR1 MNHEY and CDR2 SVGAGI. V shed 2 bases and J shed 0 bases, with 8 bases lying between them. This CDR3 is 14 amino acids long. CDR3 loop: CASSYAGGSYEQYF. The DNA for the CDR3 is TGTGCCAGCAGTTACGCCGGGGGCTCCTACGAGCAGTACTTC.

This clonotype has ten or more counts. The chain joins TRBV5-8 to TRBJ1-1, with D maybe TRBD1 (5 bases). Per the germline V gene, CDR1 is SGHTS and CDR2 is YDEGEE. The CDR3 runs to 14 residues. V lost 4 bases to trimming and J lost 4 bases, with 14 bases between them. CDR3 sequence reads: CASSRGWRGTEAFF. For the CDR3, the DNA is TGTGCCAGCAGCCGAGGGTGGAGGGGCACTGAAGCTTTCTTT.

There are many counts of this clonotype. The CDR3 here is CASSSGLAGGNEQFF. CDR3 bases: TGTGCCAGCAGTTCCGGACTAGCGGGGGGAAATGAGCAGTTCTTC. V usage is TRBV12-3 or TRBV12-4 and J usage is TRBJ2-1; TRBD2 matches at 14 bases. The CDR3 spans 15 residues. Germline trimming cut 4 bases from V and 7 bases from J; bases unmatched to any gene: 3.

This clonotype was seen at least ten times. The V call is TRBV18, the J call TRBJ2-5; D might be TRBD2 (5 bases). Looked up from germline, CDR1 is KGHSH and CDR2 is LQKENI. Trimming took 6 bases from V and 2 from J, leaving 19 bases between them. This CDR3 spans 16 amino acids. The CDR3 coding sequence is TGTGCCAGCTCCGCCAATCCCGGAGGCCCACAAGAGACCCAGTACTTC. It encodes CASSANPGGPQETQYF.

This clonotype has at least ten counts. The gene calls are TRBV28 and TRBJ1-4; D is possibly TRBD1 (5 bases). Germline CDR1 is MDHEN and CDR2 is SYDVKM. There are 15 residues in the CDR3. Trimming took off 2 bases at V and 3 bases at J, with 10 bases between the two ends. CDR3 nucleotide sequence: TGTGCCAGCAGTTTAACGGGGGAAGCTAATGAAAAACTGTTTTTT. Amino acids: CASSLTGEANEKLFF.

This clonotype was counted many times. V is TRBV20-1 and J is TRBJ1-2, with TRBD1 matching over 12 bases. V was pared by 1 base and J by 0 bases, with 15 bases of the junction left unmatched. This CDR3 is 20 amino acids long. CDR1 is DFQATT and CDR2 is SNEGSKA in the germline V gene (reference sequence). CDR3 in amino acids: CSARGIHPGQGAISNYGYTF. The CDR3 DNA follows: TGCAGTGCTAGAGGAATTCATCCGGGACAGGGGGCGATTTCTAACTATGGCTACACCTTC.

This clonotype appeared many times. CDR3 sequence reads: CSVRGARQGQAFF. CDR3 sequence (DNA): TGCAGCGTCCGAGGGGCCCGACAGGGACAGGCTTTCTTT. The rearrangement links TRBV29-1 to TRBJ1-1, with TRBD1 identical over 7 bases. From germline, CDR1 is SQVTM and CDR2 ANQGSEA. V gave up 6 bases and J gave up 11 bases; unmatched junction bases: 15. The CDR3 length is 13 residues. Based on the CDR3 plus reference TRBV29-1 and TRBJ1-1, the full variable domain is SAVISQKPSRDICQRGTSLTIQCQVDSQVTMMFWYRQQPGQSLTLIATANQGSEATYESGFVIDKFPISRPNLTFSTLTVSNMSPEDSSIYLCSVRGARQGQAFFGQGTRLTVV.

This clonotype was counted at least ten times. The genes are TRBV15 and TRBJ2-1; D not resolved. V lost 5 bases, J lost 0 bases, and 11 bases lay in between. The length of the CDR3 is 15 residues. The germline gives CDR1 LNHNV, CDR2 YYDKDF (reference sequence). The CDR3 sequence is CATSEALSSYNEQFF. The CDR3 DNA reads TGTGCCACCAGCGAGGCTCTGAGCTCCTACAATGAGCAGTTCTTC.

This clonotype was seen only a few times. The gene calls are TRBV4-1 and TRBJ2-1; 10 positions agree with TRBD2. The CDR3 is 17 amino acids. Germline V gives CDR1 MGHRA, CDR2 YSYEKL. The V segment lost 3 bases and the J segment 2 bases; nucleotides outside the gene matches: 7. The CDR3 region has the DNA TGCGCCAGCAGCCACTTCTCCGGGACTAGCGCCTACAATGAGCAGTTCTTC. This gives the protein CASSHFSGTSAYNEQFF.